Following are 28 T cell receptor beta chains from one sample sequenced in a study of T cell repertoires in cytomegalovirus infection. TCRdb re-called the reads through MiXCR, storing one row per CDR3 protein. Of 450,000 to 650,000 distinct CDR3 sequences detected, 26% appear once; the ten largest clones hold approximately 13%. The sequenced sample was PBMCs. These receptors were taken from a human donor in good health (CMV status not recorded). Some clones in this sample may be carry-over from other donors' samples.

This clonotype was found a few times. This chain joins TRBV27 and TRBJ2-7; D is possibly TRBD1 or TRBD2 (7 bases each). The CDR3 extends over 14 amino acids. V was shortened by 5 bases and J by 3 bases, with 14 bases between the two germline ends. Germline V gene lookup returns CDR1 MNHEY and CDR2 SMNVEV (reference sequence). CDR3 sequence reads: CASSPGGGIYEQYF. CDR3 DNA sequence: TGTGCCAGCAGTCCAGGGGGGGGGATCTACGAGCAGTACTTC.

This chain links TRBV7-2 with TRBJ1-1; D not resolved. This CDR3 is 13 amino acids long. V was clipped by 1 base and J by 7 bases, with 10 bases between them. Germline V gives CDR1 SGHTA, CDR2 FQGNSA. CDR3 in DNA: TGTGCCAGCAGCTTAGATGGGCAGATTGAAGCTTTCTTT. Its protein is CASSLDGQIEAFF.

In this sample, this clonotype turned up a few times. The chain carries TRBV29-1 and TRBJ1-1; 7 bases match TRBD1. The CDR3 extends over 14 amino acids. Trimming cost V 4 bases and J 1 base; bases outside gene matches: 6. Germline loops: CDR1 SQVTM, CDR2 ANQGSEA. CDR3 in amino acids: CSVARGFGNTEAFF. The CDR3 DNA reads as TGCAGCGTTGCCAGGGGGTTCGGGAACACTGAAGCTTTCTTT.

This clonotype turned up a few times. The V call is TRBV7-6, the J call TRBJ2-3; D is ambiguous. This CDR3 comprises 13 residues. Germline CDR1 SGHVS, CDR2 FNYEAQ. V was trimmed by 1 base and J by 3 bases, leaving 5 bases between them. CDR3 DNA: TGTGCCAGCAGCTTAGATTGGACAGATACGCAGTATTTT. Translated, it gives CASSLDWTDTQYF.

This CDR3 reads CSPGPRGTEAFF. CDR3 in DNA: TGCAGCCCCGGCCCCCGGGGCACTGAAGCTTTCTTT. The genes are TRBV29-1 and TRBJ1-1; D is ambiguous. The germline V gene has CDR1 SQVTM and CDR2 ANQGSEA. V was cut by 8 bases and J by 4 bases, with 14 bases left in between. The CDR3 runs to 12 residues.

This clonotype appeared a few times. The chain uses TRBV6-2 or TRBV6-3 and TRBJ1-2; maybe TRBD1 (5 bases). Per the germline V gene, CDR1 is MNHEY and CDR2 is SVGEGT. Trimming shortened V by 8 bases and J by 3 bases, and 13 bases separated the two germline ends. This CDR3 has 13 amino acids. Here the CDR3 reads CASLSGTDYGYTF. In nucleotides, the CDR3 is TGTGCCAGCCTATCCGGGACGGACTATGGCTACACCTTC.

This clonotype was counted at least ten times. The chain recombines TRBV7-2 with TRBJ2-1; 10 bases map to TRBD2. After removal of 5 bases from V and 2 bases from J, the junction contained 3 bases not matched to a gene. There are 15 residues in the CDR3. CDR1 is SGHTA, CDR2 FQGNSA, per germline. The CDR3 spells CASSQREGPYNEQFF. As DNA, the CDR3 is TGTGCCAGCAGCCAGCGGGAGGGCCCCTACAATGAGCAGTTCTTC.

This clonotype was seen more than once but under ten times. The V call is TRBV20-1, the J call TRBJ2-3, with TRBD2 as a possible D gene (6 bases). V gave up 1 base and J gave up 3 bases, with 11 bases separating them. There are 14 residues in the CDR3. Germline CDR1 is DFQATT and CDR2 is SNEGSKA (reference sequence). Here the CDR3 reads CSARGLVWTDTQYF. The DNA of the CDR3 is TGCAGTGCTAGAGGACTAGTTTGGACAGATACGCAGTATTTT.

This rearrangement joins TRBV6-8 to TRBJ1-2, with TRBD1 as a possible D gene (5 bases). Trimming took off 0 bases at V and 4 bases at J, with 12 bases between the two ends. This CDR3 is 15 amino acids long. Per germline, CDR1 MNHGY and CDR2 SAAAGT. The CDR3: CASSYSTTASYGYTF. CDR3 DNA sequence: TGTGCCAGCAGTTACTCGACGACAGCTTCCTATGGCTACACCTTC.

Ten or more counts support this clonotype. The gene calls are TRBV11-2 and TRBJ2-2, with 8 nucleotides matching TRBD1. The germline CDR1 and CDR2 sequences are SGHAT and FQNNGV. The ends lost 2 bases at V and 6 bases at J; junction bases unmatched: 8. This CDR3 region has 16 residues. The CDR3 is CASSLRGQGIAGELFF. The CDR3 nucleotides are TGTGCCAGCAGCTTACGTGGACAGGGTATCGCCGGGGAGCTGTTTTTT.

This clonotype was counted only a few times. The V call is TRBV15, the J call TRBJ1-5; tentative D call: TRBD1 (5 bases). This CDR3 region has 15 residues. V was cut by 3 bases and J by 7 bases, with 16 bases left in between. CDR1 is LNHNV, CDR2 YYDKDF, per germline (reference sequence). The CDR3 DNA reads TGTGCCACCAGCAGGGGGGACGGGACTTACCAGCCCCAGCATTTT. This sequence encodes CATSRGDGTYQPQHF.

The genes are TRBV7-9 and TRBJ2-7; no reliable D call. V was shortened by 1 base and J by 6 bases, with 16 bases between the two germline ends. The CDR3 has 15 amino acids. CDR1 and CDR2 from the germline V gene are SEHNR and FQNEAQ (reference sequence). The CDR3 spells CASSLGSRSLGEQYF. CDR3 sequence (DNA): TGTGCCAGCAGCTTAGGTAGCAGGTCCCTGGGCGAGCAGTACTTC.

V is TRBV6-5 and J is TRBJ2-2; TRBD1 matches at 11 bases. The germline CDR1 and CDR2 sequences are MNHEY and SVGAGI. This CDR3 has 17 residues. V gave up 6 bases and J gave up 4 bases; unmatched junction bases: 10. CDR3 sequence: CASSYEAGTGGTGELFF. The CDR3 DNA reads as TGTGCCAGCAGCTATGAAGCCGGGACAGGGGGCACCGGGGAGCTGTTTTTT.

This clonotype has ten or more counts. The chain is built from TRBV7-9 and TRBJ2-5, with 11 positions matching TRBD2. Looked up from germline, CDR1 is SEHNR and CDR2 is FQNEAQ (reference sequence). With V trimmed by 5 bases and J by 4 bases, 6 bases remained unmatched. CDR3 length: 15 amino acids. DNA for the CDR3: TGTGCCAGCAGCCCTCTCGGGACTAGCGGAGAGACCCAGTACTTC. This encodes CASSPLGTSGETQYF.

This clonotype was seen just once. The chain employs TRBV6-2 or TRBV6-3 and TRBJ1-2; D is undetermined. CDR3 length: 14 amino acids. V shed 8 bases and J shed 0 bases, with 13 bases lying between them. In germline, CDR1 is MNHEY, CDR2 SVGEGT. The CDR3, as DNA: TGTGCCAGCTCCCAGACACCTCCTAACTATGGCTACACCTTC. This encodes CASSQTPPNYGYTF.

This chain links TRBV6-6 with TRBJ1-5, with no clear D. CDR1 is MNHNY and CDR2 is SVGAGI in the germline V gene (reference sequence). V shed 2 bases and J shed 1 base, with 6 bases lying between them. The CDR3 contains 14 residues. The CDR3, as DNA: TGTGCCAGCAGTTACAGGGTGAGCAATCAGCCCCAGCATTTT. The encoded protein is CASSYRVSNQPQHF.

This clonotype was seen once. A much larger clone is a single base away; this may be a read error. The chain employs TRBV11-2 and TRBJ2-1, with 13 positions matching TRBD2. Germline V gene lookup returns CDR1 SGHAT and CDR2 FQNNGV. Trimming removed 3 bases from V and 10 bases from J; junction bases left unmatched: 12. The CDR3 is made up of 17 amino acids. In DNA, the CDR3 is TGTGCCAGCAGCTTCCCCGCCGCGACTAGCGGGAGGAAGGAGCAGTTCTTC. Its protein is CASSFPAATSGRKEQFF.

This sequence joins TRBV6-1 and TRBJ2-1; 12 nucleotides align to TRBD2. V dropped 5 bases and J dropped 3; count of bases not matched to a gene: 17. The germline CDR1 and CDR2 sequences are MNHNS and SASEGT. This CDR3 comprises 20 residues. CDR3 region: CASSHLPDRKTSGSYNEQFF. CDR3 bases: TGTGCCAGCAGTCACCTCCCGGACAGAAAGACTAGCGGGAGCTACAATGAGCAGTTCTTC.

V usage is TRBV19 and J usage is TRBJ1-5; D is perhaps TRBD1 (5 bases). Germline CDR1 is LNHDA and CDR2 is SQIVND (reference sequence). V was pared by 11 bases and J by 7 bases, with 15 bases between. The CDR3 extends over 12 amino acids. CDR3 protein: CAGGRDGQPQHF. The CDR3 DNA is TGTGCCGGAGGCAGGGACGGGCAGCCCCAGCATTTT.

This clonotype was counted only a few times. The chain joins TRBV5-6 to TRBJ2-2; a possible D gene is TRBD2 (6 bases). Germline-derived CDR1 and CDR2 are SGHDT and YYEEEE. Trimming took off 4 bases at V and 5 bases at J, with 12 bases between the two ends. The CDR3 is made up of 14 amino acids. Written as DNA, the CDR3 is TGTGCCAGCAGCGGTATCGGGGGTACCGGGGAGCTGTTTTTT. It yields the protein CASSGIGGTGELFF. Combining the CDR3 with reference TRBV5-6 and TRBJ2-2 gives the whole variable domain DAGVTQSPTHLIKTRGQQVTLRCSPKSGHDTVSWYQQALGQGPQFIFQYYEEEERQRGNFPDRFSGHQFPNYSSELNVNALLLGDSALYLCASSGIGGTGELFFGEGSRLTVL.

This clonotype has more than one count but fewer than ten. The chain combines TRBV6-2 or TRBV6-3 with TRBJ2-7; 7 nucleotides match TRBD2. The CDR3 consists of 13 residues. Germline lookup yields CDR1 MNHEY and CDR2 SVGEGT. The J segment lost 0 bases and the V segment lost 10 bases, leaving 6 bases of the junction unmatched. The CDR3 reads CATKGGSSYEQYF. The CDR3 DNA is TGTGCCACCAAGGGCGGGAGCTCCTACGAGCAGTACTTC.

This chain joins TRBV4-3 and TRBJ1-1; no clear D. Per the germline V gene, CDR1 is LGHNA and CDR2 is YSLEER. This CDR3 is built from 15 residues. The V gene lost 0 bases and the J gene lost 5 bases, with 13 bases spanning the gap. The DNA for the CDR3 is TGCGCCAGCAGCCAAGACTTCTCAGGAAAAACTGAAGCTTTCTTT. Translated: CASSQDFSGKTEAFF.

This rearrangement joins TRBV7-6 to TRBJ2-1; tentatively, D is TRBD2 (5 bases). CDR1 and CDR2 (germline): SGHVS, FNYEAQ. V gave up 0 bases and J gave up 9 bases, with 21 bases separating them. CDR3 size: 17 residues. The CDR3, as DNA: TGTGCCAGCAGCTTAGCGCTCCGCGAACTAGGAGGAATTGAGCAGTTCTTC. It translates to CASSLALRELGGIEQFF.

V gene TRBV12-3 or TRBV12-4 combines with J gene TRBJ1-4; D unclear. This CDR3 is 14 amino acids long. V shed 0 bases and J shed 4 bases, with 6 bases lying between them. Here the CDR3 DNA reads TGTGCCAGCAGTTTAGCGCAGGATAATGAAAAACTGTTTTTT. It codes for CASSLAQDNEKLFF.

The chain couples TRBV10-3 to TRBJ1-3; D not resolved. CDR1 and CDR2 from the germline V gene are ENHRY and SYGVKD. With 7 bases removed from V and 4 bases from J, the gap between germline ends came to 17 bases. This CDR3 comprises 15 residues. The CDR3 DNA sequence: TGTGCCATCACCACATCGGGTCTCTCAGGAAACACCATATATTTT. Translated: CAITTSGLSGNTIYF.

This clonotype was recorded a few times. The chain joins TRBV2 to TRBJ2-1; tentatively, D is TRBD1 (5 bases). Trimming pared 6 bases from V and 0 bases from J, leaving 12 bases between. Germline V gene lookup returns CDR1 SNHLY and CDR2 FYNNEI. The CDR3 loop spans 15 amino acids. The DNA for the CDR3 is TGTGCCAGCAGGGCGCTAGGGGACTCCTACAATGAGCAGTTCTTC. As protein: CASRALGDSYNEQFF.

This clonotype was seen only a few times. J is TRBJ1-1 and V is TRBV7-8; TRBD1 might be the D (5 bases). Germline CDR1 SGHVS, CDR2 FQNEAQ. This CDR3 is built from 16 residues. V shed 5 bases and J shed 1 base, with 17 bases lying between them. Here the CDR3 DNA reads TGTGCCAGCAGCCCTAAGGGGCGAACTACGAACACTGAAGCTTTCTTT. It is translated as CASSPKGRTTNTEAFF.

There are a few counts of this clonotype. The V and J genes are TRBV28 and TRBJ1-5; 8 bases align to TRBD1. Trimming took 6 bases from V and 4 from J; bases not matched to a gene: 8. The CDR3 sequence is 15 residues long. CDR1 MDHEN and CDR2 SYDVKM come from the germline V gene. As DNA, the CDR3 is TGTGCCAGCAGACTTGACAGGGGATCAAATCAGCCCCAGCATTTT. Translating gives CASRLDRGSNQPQHF. Looking up the rest from reference TRBV28 and TRBJ1-5 gives the full variable domain: DVKVTQSSRYLVKRTGEKVFLECVQDMDHENMFWYRQDPGLGLRLIYFSYDVKMKEKGDIPEGYSVSREKKERFSLILESASTNQTSMYLCASRLDRGSNQPQHFGDGTRLSIL.